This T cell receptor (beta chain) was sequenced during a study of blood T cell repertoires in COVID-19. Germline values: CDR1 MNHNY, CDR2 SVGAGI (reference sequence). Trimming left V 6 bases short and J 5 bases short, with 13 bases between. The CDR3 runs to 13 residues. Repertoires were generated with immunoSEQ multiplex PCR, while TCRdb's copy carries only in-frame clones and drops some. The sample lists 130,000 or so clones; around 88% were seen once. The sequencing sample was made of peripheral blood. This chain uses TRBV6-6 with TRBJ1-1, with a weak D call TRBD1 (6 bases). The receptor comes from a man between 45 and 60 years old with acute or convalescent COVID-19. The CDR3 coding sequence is TGTGCCAGCAGGACCGTTCAGGGGACTGAAGCTTTCTTT. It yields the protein CASRTVQGTEAFF.